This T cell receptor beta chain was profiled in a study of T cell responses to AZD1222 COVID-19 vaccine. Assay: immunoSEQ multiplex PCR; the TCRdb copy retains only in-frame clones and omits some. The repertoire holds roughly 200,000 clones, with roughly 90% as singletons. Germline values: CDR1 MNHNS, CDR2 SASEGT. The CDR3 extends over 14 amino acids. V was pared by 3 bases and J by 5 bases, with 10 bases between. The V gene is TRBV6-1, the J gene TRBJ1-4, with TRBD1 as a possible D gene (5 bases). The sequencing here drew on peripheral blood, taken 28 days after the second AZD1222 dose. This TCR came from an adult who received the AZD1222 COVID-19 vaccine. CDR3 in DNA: TGTGCCAGCAGTGAGGGGGGTATAAATGAAAAACTGTTTTTT. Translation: CASSEGGINEKLFF.